This T cell receptor (beta chain) was sequenced in a study of identical twins. Study-level points and caveats: For cord blood, abundant beta clonotypes had fewer insertions, unlike memory repertoires, which showed none. Within monozygotic twins, out-of-frame TCR alpha sharing was underestimated by the models.

With template switching, a universal primer site was added, and the cDNA carried unique molecular identifiers. TCRdb passed the 5' RACE reads through MiXCR, listing each CDR3 protein once. The sample has about 530,000 distinct CDR3 sequences, about a fifth seen once. The junction had 12 bases not matched to a gene; V was cut back by 10 bases and J by 4 bases. The CDR3 is 16 amino acids. Looked up from germline, CDR1 is SEHNR and CDR2 is FQNEAQ (reference sequence). In regard to this clonotype: Its antigen is undetermined.

Separately, the same data were catalogued under a study of yellow fever vaccine responses in identical twins. This second study says: On the reported evidence, twins' vaccine T cell responses seemed partly convergent and partly personalized.

The rearrangement uses TRBV7-9 and TRBJ2-6; 8 bases agree with TRBD2. Sequencing was carried out using CD4+ T cells sorted from blood. The receptor was isolated from a woman under 30 in good health. CDR3 region: CATHSGATRGANVLTF. CDR3 nucleotides: TGTGCCACCCATAGCGGGGCCACGAGGGGGGCCAACGTCCTGACTTTC.